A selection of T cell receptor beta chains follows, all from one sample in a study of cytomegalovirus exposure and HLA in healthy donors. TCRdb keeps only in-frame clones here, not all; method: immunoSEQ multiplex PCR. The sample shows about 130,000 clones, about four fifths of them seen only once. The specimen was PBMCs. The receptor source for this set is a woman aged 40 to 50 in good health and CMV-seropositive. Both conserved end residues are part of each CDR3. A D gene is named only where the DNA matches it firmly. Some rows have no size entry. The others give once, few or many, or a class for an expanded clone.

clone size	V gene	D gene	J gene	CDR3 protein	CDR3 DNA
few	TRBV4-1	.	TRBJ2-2	CASSRYRDYHSGELFF	TGCGCCAGCAGCCGGTACAGGGACTATCATTCCGGGGAGCTGTTTTTT
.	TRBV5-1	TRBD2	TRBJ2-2	CASSVLPGLAGVVRTGELFF	TGCGCCAGCAGCGTGCTTCCGGGACTAGCGGGAGTTGTTAGGACCGGGGAGCTGTTTTTT
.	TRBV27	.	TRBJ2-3	CASSLLQGTDTQYF	TGTGCCAGCAGTTTACTCCAGGGGACAGATACGCAGTATTTT
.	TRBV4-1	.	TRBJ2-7	CASSQDRGTAGTHYEQYF	TGCGCCAGCAGCCAAGATAGGGGGACCGCTGGAACTCACTACGAGCAGTACTTC
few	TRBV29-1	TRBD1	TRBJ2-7	CSASGTGFHEQYF	TGCAGCGCCTCCGGGACAGGGTTTCACGAGCAGTACTTC
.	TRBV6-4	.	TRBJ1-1	CASSGQNTEAFF	TGTGCCAGCAGCGGACAGAACACTGAAGCTTTCTTT
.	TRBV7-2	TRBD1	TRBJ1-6	CAGRDSSYNSPLHF	TGTGCCGGCCGGGACAGTTCATATAATTCACCCCTCCACTTT
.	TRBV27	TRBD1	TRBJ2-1	CASTLLGGQGSSYNEQFF	TGTGCCAGCACCCTCCTGGGGGGACAGGGGTCATCCTACAATGAGCAGTTCTTC
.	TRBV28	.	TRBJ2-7	CASSPGGEQYF	TGTGCCAGCAGTCCAGGAGGCGAGCAGTACTTC
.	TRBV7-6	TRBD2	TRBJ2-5	CASSLLGLTSGRRLTGETQYF	TGTGCCAGCAGCTTACTGGGTCTAACTAGCGGGAGAAGGTTAACTGGGGAGACCCAGTACTTC
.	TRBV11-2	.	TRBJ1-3	CASSLDMAGYGNTIYF	TGTGCCAGCAGCCTAGATATGGCAGGTTACGGAAACACCATATATTTT
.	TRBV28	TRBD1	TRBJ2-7	CASTQQGDEQYF	TGTGCCAGCACTCAACAGGGGGACGAGCAGTACTTC
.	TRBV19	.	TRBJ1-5	CASSRGALNNQPQHF	TGTGCCAGTAGCAGGGGAGCACTGAATAATCAGCCCCAGCATTTT
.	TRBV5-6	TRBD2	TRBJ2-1	CASSQGLASSYNEQFF	TGTGCCAGCAGCCAGGGACTAGCGTCCTCCTACAATGAGCAGTTCTTC
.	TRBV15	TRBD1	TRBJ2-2	CATSLLRGIGELFF	TGTGCCACCAGCTTGCTCAGGGGGATCGGGGAGCTGTTTTTT
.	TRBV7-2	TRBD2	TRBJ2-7	CASSSGGGAYEQYF	TGTGCCAGCAGCTCCGGGGGGGGAGCCTACGAGCAGTACTTC
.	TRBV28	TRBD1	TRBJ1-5	CASSPDRVGNQPQHF	TGTGCCAGCAGCCCCGACAGGGTAGGAAATCAGCCCCAGCATTTT
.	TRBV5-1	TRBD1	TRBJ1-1	CASSPQTGGLDTEAFF	TGCGCCAGCAGTCCGCAGACAGGGGGCCTTGACACTGAAGCTTTCTTT
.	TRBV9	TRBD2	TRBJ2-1	CASSRPGLAGYNEQFF	TGTGCCAGCAGCCGCCCGGGACTAGCGGGATACAATGAGCAGTTCTTC
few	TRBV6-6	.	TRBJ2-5	CASSYAKGETQYF	TGTGCCAGCAGTTACGCCAAGGGGGAGACCCAGTACTTC
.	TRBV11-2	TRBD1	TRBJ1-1	CASSLGGGDRVAFF	TGTGCCAGCAGCTTAGGCGGTGGAGACAGGGTAGCTTTCTTT
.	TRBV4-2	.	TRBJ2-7	CASSQDLGGRGYEQYF	TGTGCCAGCAGCCAAGATCTCGGCGGCAGGGGCTACGAGCAGTACTTC
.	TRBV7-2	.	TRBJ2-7	CASSLVRGEQYF	TGTGCCAGCAGCTTAGTCAGAGGAGAGCAGTACTTC
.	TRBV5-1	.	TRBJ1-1	CASSVTGLDTEAFF	TGCGCCAGCAGCGTTACAGGGTTGGACACTGAAGCTTTCTTT
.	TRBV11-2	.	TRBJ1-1	CASSPVGGEFAEAFF	TGTGCCAGCAGCCCCGTAGGGGGAGAGTTCGCTGAAGCTTTCTTT
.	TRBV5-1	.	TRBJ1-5	CASSSSPQAPQHF	TGCGCCAGCAGCTCGTCACCTCAGGCGCCCCAGCATTTT
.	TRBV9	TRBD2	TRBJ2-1	CASSVDPSGINEQFF	TGTGCCAGCAGCGTAGATCCTAGCGGGATTAATGAGCAGTTCTTC
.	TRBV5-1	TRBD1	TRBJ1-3	CASRPSGTVRLSGNTIYF	TGCGCCAGCAGACCTTCCGGGACAGTCCGACTCTCTGGAAACACCATATATTTT
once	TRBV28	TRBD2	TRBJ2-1	CASSFTAGASYNEQFF	TGTGCCAGCAGTTTTACAGCGGGAGCCTCCTACAATGAGCAGTTCTTC
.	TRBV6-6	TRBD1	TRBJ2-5	CASRDSTLETQYF	TGTGCCAGTAGGGACAGTACACTGGAGACCCAGTACTTC
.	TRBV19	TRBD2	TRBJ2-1	CASSITGGRVGNEQFF	TGTGCCAGTAGTATCACTGGCGGGAGGGTCGGCAATGAGCAGTTCTTC
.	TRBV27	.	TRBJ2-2	CASRQTGGATGELFF	TGTGCCAGCAGGCAAACGGGGGGCGCGACCGGGGAGCTGTTTTTT
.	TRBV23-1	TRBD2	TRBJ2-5	CASSQAFWREGKEETQYF	TGCGCCAGCAGTCAGGCATTTTGGCGGGAGGGGAAGGAAGAGACCCAGTACTTC
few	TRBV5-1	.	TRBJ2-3	CASSLANRQSTDTQYF	TGCGCCAGCAGCTTGGCCAACAGACAGAGCACAGATACGCAGTATTTT
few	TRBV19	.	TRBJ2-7	CASKGWGEQYF	TGTGCCAGTAAGGGGTGGGGCGAGCAGTACTTC
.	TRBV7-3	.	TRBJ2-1	CASSPLRDTNNEQFF	TGTGCCAGCAGCCCCCTCCGGGACACCAACAATGAGCAGTTCTTC
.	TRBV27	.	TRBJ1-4	CASSFHGGEKLFF	TGTGCCAGCAGTTTTCACGGCGGCGAAAAACTGTTTTTT
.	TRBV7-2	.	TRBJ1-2	CASSLGREGYGYTF	TGTGCCAGCAGCTTAGGCCGGGAGGGCTATGGCTACACCTTC
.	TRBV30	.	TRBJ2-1	CAWRSGLEQFF	TGTGCCTGGAGGTCAGGGCTTGAGCAGTTCTTC
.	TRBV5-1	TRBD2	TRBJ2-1	CASSWKTSGSSYNEQFF	TGCGCCAGCAGCTGGAAGACTAGCGGGAGCTCCTACAATGAGCAGTTCTTC
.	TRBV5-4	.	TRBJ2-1	CASSLYGGADEQFF	TGTGCCAGCAGCTTATACGGGGGTGCGGATGAGCAGTTCTTC